Below are 8 T cell receptor beta chains sequenced from a single sample in a study of Graves' ophthalmopathy and Graves' hyperthyroidism. CDR3 regions of TCR beta were amplified from RNA transcripts. The authors performed first-round RT-PCR with HTBI primers and then a second-round multiplex PCR. TCRdb reprocessed the multiplex PCR reads via MiXCR and lists one record per CDR3 protein. The sample lists about half a million distinct CDR3 sequences, over 13% occurring once. The sequenced sample consisted of blood. The receptors stem from a woman aged 30 to 39 with Graves' ophthalmopathy.

This clonotype has just a few counts. V usage is TRBV12-3 or TRBV12-4 and J usage is TRBJ2-7; 7 bases map to TRBD1. The V segment lost 5 bases and the J segment 6 bases; nucleotides outside the gene matches: 7. The CDR3 loop spans 13 amino acids. The chain's CDR3 is CASSPRQGAEQYF. The CDR3 DNA is TGTGCCAGCAGTCCACGACAGGGAGCCGAGCAGTACTTC.

In this sample, this clonotype turned up many times. The chain links TRBV12-3 or TRBV12-4 to TRBJ2-7; D may be TRBD2 (5 bases). The CDR3 covers 12 residues. Trimming took off 4 bases at V and 5 bases at J, with 9 bases between the two ends. The CDR3 sequence: CASSSTGNEQYF. The CDR3, as DNA: TGTGCCAGCAGTTCCACGGGAAACGAGCAGTACTTC.

In this sample, this clonotype turned up many times. The gene calls are TRBV12-3 or TRBV12-4 and TRBJ1-1; no firm D call. The ends were cut back, 2 bases at V and 3 bases at J, with 10 bases in the middle. This CDR3 has 14 amino acids. The CDR3 DNA sequence: TGTGCCAGCAGTTTAAGTTCTGGGGACACTGAAGCTTTCTTT. Translation: CASSLSSGDTEAFF.

Ten or more counts support this clonotype. The genes are TRBV4-2 and TRBJ1-1, with D unclear. The germline V gene has CDR1 LGHNA and CDR2 YNFKEQ. CDR3 length equals 16 residues. V lost 4 bases and J lost 3, with 18 bases in between. In DNA form, the CDR3 reads TGTGCCAGCAGCCTAACGAAGGGCAGTGGGCACACTGAAGCTTTCTTT. Residues: CASSLTKGSGHTEAFF.

This clonotype was seen at least ten times. The chain carries TRBV7-3 and TRBJ2-2; 8 bases fit TRBD2. The CDR3 totals 17 residues. The J segment lost 4 bases and the V segment lost 4 bases, leaving 11 bases of the junction unmatched. CDR1 is SGHTA and CDR2 is FQGTGA in the germline V gene. CDR3 sequence reads: CASSSRDLRGGTGELFF. In nucleotides, the CDR3 is TGTGCCAGCAGCTCAAGGGACCTTCGGGGGGGCACCGGGGAGCTGTTTTTT. The variable domain in full, with the rest retrieved from reference TRBV7-3 and TRBJ2-2, is GAGVSQTPSNKVTEKGKYVELRCDPISGHTALYWYRQSLGQGPEFLIYFQGTGAADDSGLPNDRFFAVRPEGSVSTLKIQRTERGDSAVYLCASSSRDLRGGTGELFFGEGSRLTVL.

This clonotype was observed many times. The V call is TRBV6-1, the J call TRBJ1-2; no firm D call. Trimming took off 4 bases at V and 7 bases at J, with 16 bases between the two ends. The CDR3 consists of 14 residues. Germline values: CDR1 MNHNS, CDR2 SASEGT. The CDR3 nucleotides read TGTGCCAGCAGTGGCGACAACACCCCAAGTGGCTACACCTTC. Protein sequence: CASSGDNTPSGYTF.

There are many counts of this clonotype. This sequence joins TRBV7-8 and TRBJ1-6, with D uncertain. Trimming took off 1 base at V and 0 bases at J, with 7 bases between the two ends. The CDR3 is 16 amino acids. Germline V gives CDR1 SGHVS, CDR2 FQNEAQ. For the CDR3, the DNA is TGTGCCAGCAGCTTAGATTGGGGCTCCTATAATTCACCCCTCCACTTT. Translated, it gives CASSLDWGSYNSPLHF.

This clonotype showed up many times. The chain couples TRBV12-3 or TRBV12-4 to TRBJ1-3, with TRBD1 as a possible D gene (5 bases). Trimming removed 4 bases from V and 0 bases from J, with 10 bases in between. CDR3 length: 15 amino acids. The CDR3 DNA reads TGTGCCAGCAGTTCTAGGGGCCACTCTGGAAACACCATATATTTT. This codes for CASSSRGHSGNTIYF.